There are many counts of the clone carrying this TCR beta chain. TCRdb fed the PCR reads into MiXCR, producing one record per CDR3 protein. The repertoire holds hundreds of thousands of distinct CDR3 sequences, with 20% as singletons. The data originate from a study of molecular identifiers for immune sequencing clone quantification. The length of the CDR3 is 15 residues. V lost 1 base to trimming and J lost 3 bases, with 13 bases between them. Germline V gene data show CDR1 as MGHRA and CDR2 as YSYEKL. Sequencing input: naive CD8+ T cells from blood, with Jurkat cell RNA spiked in. The sample's subset: FACS-sorted CD8+CD4-CCR7+CD45RA+ naive T cells. The rearrangement uses TRBV4-1 and TRBJ2-7, with D unresolved. The clonotype originates from a human donor in good health. Some libraries in this study had Jurkat cell RNA spiked in. The CDR3: CASSQVAPADYEQYF. DNA of the CDR3: TGCGCCAGCAGCCAAGTGGCCCCTGCCGACTACGAGCAGTACTTC.